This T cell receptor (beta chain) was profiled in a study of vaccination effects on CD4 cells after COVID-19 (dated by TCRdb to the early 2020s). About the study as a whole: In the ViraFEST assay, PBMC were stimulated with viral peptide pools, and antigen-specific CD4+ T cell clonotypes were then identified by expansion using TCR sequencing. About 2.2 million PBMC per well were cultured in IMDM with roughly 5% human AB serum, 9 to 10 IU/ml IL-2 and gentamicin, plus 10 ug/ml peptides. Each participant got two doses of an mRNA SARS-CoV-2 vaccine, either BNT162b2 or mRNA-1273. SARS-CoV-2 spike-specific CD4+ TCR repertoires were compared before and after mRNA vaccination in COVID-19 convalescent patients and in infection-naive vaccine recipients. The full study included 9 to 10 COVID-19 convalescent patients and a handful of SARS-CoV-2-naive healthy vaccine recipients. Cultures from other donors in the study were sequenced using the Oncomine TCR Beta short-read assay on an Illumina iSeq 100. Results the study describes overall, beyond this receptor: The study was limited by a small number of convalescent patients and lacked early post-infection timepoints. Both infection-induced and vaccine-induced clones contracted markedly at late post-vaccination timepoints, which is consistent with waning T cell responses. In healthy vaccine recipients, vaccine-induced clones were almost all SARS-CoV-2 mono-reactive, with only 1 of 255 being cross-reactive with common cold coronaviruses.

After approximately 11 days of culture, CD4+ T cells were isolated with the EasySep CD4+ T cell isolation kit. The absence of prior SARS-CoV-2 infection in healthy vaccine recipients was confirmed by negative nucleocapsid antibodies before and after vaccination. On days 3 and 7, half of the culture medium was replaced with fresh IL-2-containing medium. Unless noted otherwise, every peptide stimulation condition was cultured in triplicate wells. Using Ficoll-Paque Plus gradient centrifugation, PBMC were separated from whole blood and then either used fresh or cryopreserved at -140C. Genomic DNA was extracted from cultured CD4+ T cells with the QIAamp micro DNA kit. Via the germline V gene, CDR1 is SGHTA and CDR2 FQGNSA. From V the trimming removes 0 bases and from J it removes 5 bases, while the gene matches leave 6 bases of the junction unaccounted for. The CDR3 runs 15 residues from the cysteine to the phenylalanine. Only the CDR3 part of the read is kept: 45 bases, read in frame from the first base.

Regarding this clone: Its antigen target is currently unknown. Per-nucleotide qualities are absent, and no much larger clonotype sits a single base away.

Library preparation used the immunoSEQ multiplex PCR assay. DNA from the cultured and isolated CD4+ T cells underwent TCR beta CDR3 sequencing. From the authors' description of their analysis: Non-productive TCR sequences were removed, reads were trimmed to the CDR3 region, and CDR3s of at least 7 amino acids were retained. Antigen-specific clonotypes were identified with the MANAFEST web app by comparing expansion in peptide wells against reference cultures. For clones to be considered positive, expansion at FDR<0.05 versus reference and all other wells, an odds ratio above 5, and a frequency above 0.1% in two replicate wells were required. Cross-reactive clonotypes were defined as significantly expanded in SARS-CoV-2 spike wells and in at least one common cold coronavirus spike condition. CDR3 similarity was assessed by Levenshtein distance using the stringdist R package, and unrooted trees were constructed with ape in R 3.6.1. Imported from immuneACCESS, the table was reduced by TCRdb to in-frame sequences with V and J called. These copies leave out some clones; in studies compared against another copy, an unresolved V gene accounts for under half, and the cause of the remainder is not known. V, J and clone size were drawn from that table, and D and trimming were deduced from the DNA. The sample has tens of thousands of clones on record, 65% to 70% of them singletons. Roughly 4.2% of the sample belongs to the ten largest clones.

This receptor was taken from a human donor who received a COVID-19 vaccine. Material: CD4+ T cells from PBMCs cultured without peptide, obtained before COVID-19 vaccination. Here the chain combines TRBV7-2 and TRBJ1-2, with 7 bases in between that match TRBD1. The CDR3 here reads CASSLATGLIYGYTF. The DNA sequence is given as TGTGCCAGCAGCTTAGCGACAGGGCTTATATATGGCTACACCTTC.